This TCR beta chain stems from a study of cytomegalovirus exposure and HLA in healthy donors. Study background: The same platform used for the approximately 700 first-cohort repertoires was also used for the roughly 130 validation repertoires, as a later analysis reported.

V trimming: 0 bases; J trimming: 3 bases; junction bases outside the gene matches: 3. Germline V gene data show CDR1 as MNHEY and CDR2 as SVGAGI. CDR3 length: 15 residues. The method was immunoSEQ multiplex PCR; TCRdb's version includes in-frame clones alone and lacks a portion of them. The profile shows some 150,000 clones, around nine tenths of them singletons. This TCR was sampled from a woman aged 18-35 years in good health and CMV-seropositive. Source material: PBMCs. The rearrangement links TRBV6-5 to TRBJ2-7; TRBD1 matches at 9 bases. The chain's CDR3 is CASSYSSDRGYEQYF. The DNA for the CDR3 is TGTGCCAGCAGTTACTCCTCGGACAGGGGCTACGAGCAGTACTTC.